The 13 T cell receptor beta chains reported below all come from one sample, sequenced in a study of blood T cell repertoires in COVID-19. This table comes from immunoSEQ multiplex PCR, and its TCRdb copy is limited to in-frame clones, with some not included. Among 150,000 to 200,000 clones listed, 70% to 90% were seen once. The sequencing sample was made of peripheral blood. The receptor source for this set is a woman aged 55-70 years with COVID-19, enrolled during active disease.

The chain uses TRBV6-5 and TRBJ2-2; 7 positions match TRBD1. The CDR3 runs to 15 residues. Trimming at V came to 4 bases and at J to 6 bases, leaving 8 bases not matched to a gene. Germline assignment: CDR1 MNHEY and CDR2 SVGAGI. CDR3 sequence: CASSSTDRAAGELFF. The CDR3 bases are TGTGCCAGCAGTTCCACCGACAGGGCGGCCGGGGAGCTGTTTTTT.

The chain recombines TRBV7-2 with TRBJ1-2; 9 nucleotides agree with TRBD1. J lost 5 bases, V lost 7 bases, and 11 bases had no gene match. The CDR3 spans 15 residues. Germline loops: CDR1 SGHTA, CDR2 FQGNSA. The CDR3: CASTYSSGTGYGYTF. Written as DNA, the CDR3 is TGTGCCAGCACCTACTCGAGCGGGACAGGGTATGGCTACACCTTC.

This sequence joins TRBV27 and TRBJ1-5; 7 nucleotides agree with TRBD1. Per germline, CDR1 MNHEY and CDR2 SMNVEV (reference sequence). Trimming took 1 base from V and 4 from J; bases not matched to a gene: 4. This CDR3 region has 15 residues. CDR3 residues: CASSLYPTGNQPQHF. CDR3 sequence (DNA): TGTGCCAGCAGTTTATACCCGACAGGGAATCAGCCCCAGCATTTT.

The chain links TRBV3-1 (or the pseudogene TRBV3-2) to TRBJ2-5; D is unclear. The germline gives CDR1 LGHDT, CDR2 YNNKEL (reference sequence). The germline V and J ends were trimmed by 5 bases and 5 bases, with 9 bases remaining between them. The CDR3 is 12 amino acids. DNA of the CDR3: TGTGCCAGCAGCATGAATCAGGAGACCCAGTACTTC. Translation gives CASSMNQETQYF.

The chain links TRBV3-1 (or the pseudogene TRBV3-2) to TRBJ2-5; no firm D call. CDR1 is LGHDT, CDR2 YNNKEL, per germline (reference sequence). The V end was cut by 6 bases, the J end by 0 bases, with 5 bases between. The CDR3 consists of 12 residues. DNA for the CDR3: TGTGCCAGCAGGCAGAACCAAGAGACCCAGTACTTC. This codes for CASRQNQETQYF.

This chain uses TRBV5-1 with TRBJ2-3, with D possibly TRBD2 on 6 matching bases. Germline CDR1 is SGHRS and CDR2 is YFSETQ. V lost 2 bases and J lost 4, with 11 bases in between. This CDR3 spans 14 amino acids. The CDR3 DNA reads as TGCGCCAGCAGCTTAACTAGCAACGCAGATACGCAGTATTTT. Translation: CASSLTSNADTQYF. Looking up the rest from reference TRBV5-1 and TRBJ2-3 gives the full variable domain: KAGVTQTPRYLIKTRGQQVTLSCSPISGHRSVSWYQQTPGQGLQFLFEYFSETQRNKGNFPGRFSGRQFSNSRSEMNVSTLELGDSALYLCASSLTSNADTQYFGPGTRLTVL.

This clone was seen only once. This rearrangement joins TRBV11-3 to TRBJ2-1; the match to TRBD2 covers 7 bases. The length of the CDR3 is 16 residues. Germline V lookup: CDR1 SGHNT, CDR2 YENEEA. Trimming removed 1 base from V and 0 bases from J; junction bases left unmatched: 3. The CDR3 protein is CASSLGGGISYNEQFF. CDR3 DNA: TGTGCCAGCAGCTTAGGGGGAGGGATCTCCTACAATGAGCAGTTCTTC.

This chain links TRBV18 with TRBJ1-2; D possibly corresponds to TRBD1 (5 bases). V shed 6 bases and J shed 0 bases, with 8 bases lying between them. Looked up from germline, CDR1 is KGHSH and CDR2 is LQKENI. The CDR3 loop spans 13 amino acids. CDR3 sequence: CASSGGTNYGYTF. CDR3 nucleotide sequence: TGTGCCAGCTCGGGGGGAACTAACTATGGCTACACCTTC.

For this clone: Other nucleotide sequences in the sample specify the same CDR3. The rearrangement links TRBV3-1 (or the pseudogene TRBV3-2) to TRBJ1-5; D unresolved. Trimming left V 0 bases short and J 1 base short, with 4 bases between. The CDR3 has 14 residues. CDR1 LGHDT and CDR2 YNNKEL come from the germline V gene (reference sequence). The CDR3 sequence is CASSQDYSNQPQHF. CDR3 sequence (DNA): TGTGCCAGCAGCCAAGACTACAGCAATCAGCCCCAGCATTTT.

This chain's CDR3 is CATSDPAGGAYNEQFF. The CDR3 region has the DNA TGTGCCACCAGTGACCCAGCGGGAGGCGCCTACAATGAGCAGTTCTTC. The rearrangement uses TRBV24-1 and TRBJ2-1; 9 bases line up with TRBD2. The CDR3 totals 16 residues. Germline V lookup: CDR1 KGHDR, CDR2 SFDVKD. V gave up 4 bases and J gave up 2 bases; unmatched junction bases: 5.

V is TRBV9 and J is TRBJ1-1; 11 positions match TRBD1. The germline CDR1 and CDR2 sequences are SGDLS and YYNGEE. Unmatched junction bases numbered 5, after V lost 5 bases and J lost 5 bases. This CDR3 contains 14 residues. The CDR3 protein is CASRGTGGTTEAFF. CDR3 coding DNA: TGTGCCAGCAGAGGGACAGGGGGAACTACTGAAGCTTTCTTT.

This rearrangement joins TRBV30 to TRBJ1-1; D is unresolved. CDR1 is GTSNPN, CDR2 SVGIG, per germline (reference sequence). Trimming pared 0 bases from V and 8 bases from J, leaving 7 bases between. The CDR3 contains 11 residues. The CDR3, as DNA: TGTGCCTGGAGTGTACGAGGGGAAGCTTTCTTT. Its protein is CAWSVRGEAFF.

The rearrangement uses TRBV28 and TRBJ2-1; D may be TRBD2 (6 bases). Germline loops: CDR1 MDHEN, CDR2 SYDVKM. V was trimmed by 5 bases and J by 0 bases, leaving 14 bases between them. The CDR3 spans 16 residues. CDR3 residues: CASSPPRLGSYNEQFF. The CDR3 nucleotides read TGTGCCAGCAGTCCACCCCGACTAGGCTCCTACAATGAGCAGTTCTTC.